Included here is one T cell receptor beta chain sequence, with context. Its specificity is not known. These data originate in a study of T cell responses to AZD1222 COVID-19 vaccine. The study, taken as a whole, reports: Among vaccine-associated CD4 TCRs, coverage spanned spike, with dominance at 160-218 and 743-854.

This CDR3 comprises 15 residues. V lost 0 bases and J 4 bases, leaving 11 bases between the germline ends. Germline values: CDR1 SGHRS, CDR2 YFSETQ. Data came from immunoSEQ multiplex PCR; TCRdb stores just in-frame clones and leaves some out. The sample gives about 120,000 clones, roughly nine tenths of which show up once; 2.4% is in the top ten. This rearrangement joins TRBV5-1 to TRBJ1-5; D call uncertain. Sequencing was performed on peripheral blood, taken on day 0 of AZD1222 vaccination. This receptor was obtained from an adult in good health. The CDR3, as DNA: TGCGCCAGCAGCTTGGAAGGGATAAGAAATCAGCCCCAGCATTTT. Its protein product is CASSLEGIRNQPQHF.